The present T cell receptor (beta chain) was sequenced within a study of blood T cells in healthy people across ages. The CDR3 extends over 15 amino acids. Germline values: CDR1 SEHNR, CDR2 FQNEAQ (reference sequence). With 1 base clipped from V and 5 bases from J, the junction kept 7 bases outside the gene matches. A word on this clonotype: The antigen remains undetermined.

Extractions gave at least 6 micrograms of total RNA per sample. Study results and limitations: Because sorting was not performed, PBMCs prevented conclusive naive versus antigen-experienced comparison.

Next came a second PCR, run for roughly 6 to 11 cycles, which used a sample-barcoded 5' primer along with a J-beta primer mix. Every sample returned 2.5 million or more CDR3-containing paired-end reads. TCRdb independently ran MiXCR on the 5' RACE reads; one entry per CDR3 protein. Of roughly 800,000 distinct CDR3 sequences listed, about 37% were seen once; the top ten hold over 10%. Source material: blood. V usage is TRBV7-9 and J usage is TRBJ2-7; 8 bases align to TRBD1. The receptor's source is a man in his late teens or twenties in good health. In DNA form, the CDR3 reads TGTGCCAGCAGCTTAGGTACACAGGGGGGTGACGAGCAGTACTTC. It codes for CASSLGTQGGDEQYF.